What follows are 19 T cell receptor beta chains derived from one specimen sequenced in a study of technical replicates of blood from four donors. Assay used: immunoSEQ multiplex PCR; TCRdb lists only in-frame clones, some missing. The table includes about 15,000 clones, approximately 84% detected once. Specimen: PBMCs. All receptors come from a human donor in good health.

This clone was picked up one time. This chain uses TRBV7-2 with TRBJ1-2; D might be TRBD1 (6 bases). The ends were cut back, 3 bases at V and 4 bases at J, with 12 bases in the middle. The germline gives CDR1 SGHTA, CDR2 FQGNSA. The CDR3 contains 14 residues. DNA of the CDR3: TGTGCCAGCAGCTTCGGGATGGGGGCCTATGGCTACACCTTC. As protein: CASSFGMGAYGYTF.

The rearrangement joins TRBV6-1 to TRBJ2-7; 11 bases agree with TRBD2. CDR1 is MNHNS and CDR2 is SASEGT in the germline V gene. The CDR3 is 15 amino acids. After removal of 8 bases from V and 3 bases from J, the junction contained 9 bases not matched to a gene. CDR3 residues: CASFAQTSGSYEQYF. CDR3 sequence (DNA): TGTGCCAGCTTTGCCCAAACTAGCGGGAGCTACGAGCAGTACTTC.

The chain joins TRBV11-2 to TRBJ2-2; the D gene is possibly TRBD1 (6 bases). This CDR3 is 15 amino acids long. V lost 5 bases, J lost 4 bases, and 14 bases lay in between. CDR1 is SGHAT and CDR2 is FQNNGV in the germline V gene. The CDR3 coding sequence is TGTGCCAGCAGCGGATCAGGGGCCCGCACCGGGGAGCTGTTTTTT. It translates to CASSGSGARTGELFF.

The genes are TRBV4-2 and TRBJ2-5; D perhaps matches TRBD2 (6 bases). This CDR3 comprises 14 residues. Germline values: CDR1 LGHNA, CDR2 YNFKEQ. Trimming removed 0 bases at V and 9 bases at J, with 14 bases between. CDR3 amino acids: CASSQEGTGGAQYF. In DNA form, the CDR3 reads TGTGCCAGCAGCCAAGAAGGGACCGGCGGGGCCCAGTACTTC.

J is TRBJ1-3 and V is TRBV11-2; D unclear. The CDR3 loop spans 18 amino acids. Trimming stripped 1 base from V and 0 bases from J, with 16 bases between. From germline, CDR1 is SGHAT and CDR2 FQNNGV. The CDR3 loop is CASSLGRYRSISGNTIYF. CDR3 DNA sequence: TGTGCCAGCAGCTTAGGGAGATACCGAAGTATCTCTGGAAACACCATATATTTT.

This clone was seen just once. This chain uses TRBV10-1 with TRBJ2-1, with TRBD1 identical over 9 bases. Per the germline V gene, CDR1 is WNHNN and CDR2 is SYGVQD (reference sequence). The CDR3 consists of 16 residues. The V gene end was trimmed by 0 bases and the J gene end by 7 bases; junction bases not matched to a gene: 7. CDR3 residues: CASSESGTGLGNEQFF. The DNA for the CDR3 is TGCGCCAGCAGTGAGTCCGGGACAGGGCTAGGGAATGAGCAGTTCTTC.

The chain couples TRBV6-5 to TRBJ2-7; 8 bases align to TRBD2. V lost 2 bases to trimming and J lost 3 bases; unmatched junction nucleotides: 3. Germline V lookup: CDR1 MNHEY, CDR2 SVGAGI. CDR3 length equals 14 residues. CDR3 sequence reads: CASSYQTSGYEQYF. DNA of the CDR3: TGTGCCAGCAGTTACCAAACTAGCGGCTACGAGCAGTACTTC.

Turning to this clone: The identical CDR3 is also encoded by other nucleotide sequences in the sample. The chain has TRBV2 and TRBJ2-5; D not certain. The CDR3 has 12 amino acids. The germline V gene encodes CDR1 SNHLY and CDR2 FYNNEI. Trimming stripped 6 bases from V and 0 bases from J, with 5 bases between. The CDR3 protein is CASRDNQETQYF. The DNA of the CDR3 is TGTGCCAGCAGAGACAACCAAGAGACCCAGTACTTC. Using reference TRBV2 and TRBJ2-5 for the parts outside the CDR3, the full variable domain is EPEVTQTPSHQVTQMGQEVILRCVPISNHLYFYWYRQILGQKVEFLVSFYNNEISEKSEIFDDQFSVERPDGSNFTLKIRSTKLEDSAMYFCASRDNQETQYFGPGTRLLVL.

The chain employs TRBV6-1 and TRBJ2-1; TRBD1 is a possible D gene (6 bases). CDR1 is MNHNS, CDR2 SASEGT, per germline. V lost 5 bases to trimming and J lost 1 base, with 9 bases between them. The CDR3 loop spans 14 amino acids. The CDR3 nucleotides are TGTGCCAGCAGTAACAGGGAGTCCTACAATGAGCAGTTCTTC. Translation: CASSNRESYNEQFF.

This chain links TRBV5-1 with TRBJ1-3, with D maybe TRBD1 (6 bases). V was cut by 3 bases and J by 5 bases, with 9 bases left in between. The germline V gene has CDR1 SGHRS and CDR2 YFSETQ. CDR3 length equals 13 residues. The chain's CDR3 is CASSWDNRNTIYF. The CDR3 coding sequence is TGCGCCAGCAGCTGGGACAACCGAAACACCATATATTTT.

This chain connects TRBV10-1 to TRBJ2-4, with D tentatively TRBD1 (6 bases). Trimming took off 0 bases at V and 8 bases at J, with 14 bases between the two ends. Germline loops: CDR1 WNHNN, CDR2 SYGVQD (reference sequence). CDR3 length: 15 amino acids. CDR3 amino acids: CASSESGGMSYIQYF. CDR3 nucleotides: TGCGCCAGCAGTGAGTCAGGGGGTATGAGTTACATTCAGTACTTC.

V and J are TRBV30 and TRBJ2-4; the D gene is possibly TRBD1 (5 bases). In germline, CDR1 is GTSNPN, CDR2 SVGIG (reference sequence). The V end lost 0 bases, the J end lost 1 base, and 13 bases lay between the germline ends. The CDR3 has 16 amino acids. For the CDR3, the DNA is TGTGCCTGGAGTGTACTGGGGCCATGGGCCAAAAACATTCAGTACTTC. Translated: CAWSVLGPWAKNIQYF.

The chain links TRBV7-6 to TRBJ2-3; TRBD2 matches 8 bases. The trim removed 5 bases at V and 2 bases at J, leaving 12 bases unmatched. The CDR3 covers 17 residues. Germline V CDR1 and CDR2: SGHVS, FNYEAQ. The CDR3 loop is CASSPSGGAGATDTQYF. The CDR3 DNA reads as TGTGCCAGCAGCCCCTCCGGGGGGGCAGGGGCCACAGATACGCAGTATTTT.

The chain has TRBV11-3 and TRBJ2-1; 9 bases match TRBD2. Trimming cost V 1 base and J 0 bases; bases outside gene matches: 1. The CDR3 sequence is 16 residues long. In germline, CDR1 is SGHNT, CDR2 YENEEA. Written as DNA, the CDR3 is TGTGCCAGCAGCTTAGGCGGGAGGGCCTCCTACAATGAGCAGTTCTTC. It translates to CASSLGGRASYNEQFF.

This clone was seen only once. This chain links TRBV28 with TRBJ2-5, with 11 positions matching TRBD2. The ends lost 6 bases at V and 5 bases at J; junction bases unmatched: 8. Germline V gene sequence: CDR1 MDHEN, CDR2 SYDVKM. The CDR3 has 15 residues. The CDR3 region has the DNA TGTGCCAGCAGGAAACTAGCGGGAGTTGGTGAGACCCAGTACTTC. Protein sequence: CASRKLAGVGETQYF.

The rearrangement links TRBV2 to TRBJ2-3; 9 bases agree with TRBD2. The V and J ends lost 9 bases and 3 bases, in that order; junction bases with no gene match: 13. CDR1 SNHLY and CDR2 FYNNEI come from the germline V gene. The CDR3 is 16 residues long. This chain's CDR3 is CASTMSAGGGTDTQYF. For the CDR3, the DNA is TGTGCCAGTACAATGTCAGCGGGAGGAGGAACAGATACGCAGTATTTT.

CDR3 residues: CASSLLAGGSEQYF. CDR3 DNA sequence: TGCGCCAGCAGCTTACTAGCGGGAGGCAGTGAGCAGTACTTC. The chain carries TRBV5-1 and TRBJ2-7; 12 nucleotides match TRBD2. Germline-derived CDR1 and CDR2 are SGHRS and YFSETQ. The V and J ends lost 2 bases and 7 bases, in that order; junction bases with no gene match: 4. This CDR3 comprises 14 residues. The full variable domain, in which reference TRBV5-1 and TRBJ2-7 provide the parts outside the CDR3, is KAGVTQTPRYLIKTRGQQVTLSCSPISGHRSVSWYQQTPGQGLQFLFEYFSETQRNKGNFPGRFSGRQFSNSRSEMNVSTLELGDSALYLCASSLLAGGSEQYFGPGTRLTVT.

The chain carries TRBV5-1 and TRBJ2-3, with a tentative D call TRBD1 (6 bases). Germline V CDR1 and CDR2: SGHRS, YFSETQ. This CDR3 spans 15 amino acids. V was trimmed by 3 bases and J by 1 base, leaving 12 bases between them. In nucleotides, the CDR3 is TGCGCCAGCAGCTGGCAGGGGCTGGGCACAGATACGCAGTATTTT. Amino acids: CASSWQGLGTDTQYF.

The chain recombines TRBV30 with TRBJ2-7; 14 bases agree with TRBD2. Germline V gene lookup returns CDR1 GTSNPN and CDR2 SVGIG (reference sequence). Trimming at V came to 3 bases and at J to 4 bases, leaving 2 bases not matched to a gene. The CDR3 spans 14 residues. The CDR3 here is CAWRGTSGSYEQYF. The CDR3 bases are TGTGCCTGGAGAGGGACTAGCGGGAGTTACGAGCAGTACTTC.